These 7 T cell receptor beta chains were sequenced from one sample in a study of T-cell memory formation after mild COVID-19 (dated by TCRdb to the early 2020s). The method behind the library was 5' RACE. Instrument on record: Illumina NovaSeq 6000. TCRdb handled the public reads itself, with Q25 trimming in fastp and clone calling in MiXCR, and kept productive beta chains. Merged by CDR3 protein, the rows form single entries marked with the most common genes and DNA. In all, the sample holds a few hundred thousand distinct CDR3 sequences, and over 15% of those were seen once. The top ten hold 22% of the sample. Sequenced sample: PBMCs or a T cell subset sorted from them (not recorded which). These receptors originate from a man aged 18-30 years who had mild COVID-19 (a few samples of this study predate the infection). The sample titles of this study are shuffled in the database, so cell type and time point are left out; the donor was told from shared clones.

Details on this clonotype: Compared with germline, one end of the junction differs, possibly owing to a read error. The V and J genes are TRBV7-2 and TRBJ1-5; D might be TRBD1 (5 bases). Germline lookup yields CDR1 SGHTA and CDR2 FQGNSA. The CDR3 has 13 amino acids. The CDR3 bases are TGTGCCAGCAGAGGGGTGGGCAATCAGCCCAAGCATTTT. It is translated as CASRGVGNQPKHF.

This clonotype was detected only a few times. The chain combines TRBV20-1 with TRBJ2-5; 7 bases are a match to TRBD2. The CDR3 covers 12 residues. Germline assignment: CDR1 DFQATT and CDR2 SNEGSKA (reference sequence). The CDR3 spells CRVAGEGETQYF. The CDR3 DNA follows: TGCAGGGTAGCGGGCGAGGGGGAGACCCAGTACTTC.

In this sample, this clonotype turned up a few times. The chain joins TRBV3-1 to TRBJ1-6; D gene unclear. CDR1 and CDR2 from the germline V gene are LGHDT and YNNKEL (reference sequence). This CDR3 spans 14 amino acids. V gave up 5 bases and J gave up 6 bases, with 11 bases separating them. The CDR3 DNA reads TGTGCCAGCAGCGGCCGGGTCTCTAATTCACCCCTCCACTTT. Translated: CASSGRVSNSPLHF.

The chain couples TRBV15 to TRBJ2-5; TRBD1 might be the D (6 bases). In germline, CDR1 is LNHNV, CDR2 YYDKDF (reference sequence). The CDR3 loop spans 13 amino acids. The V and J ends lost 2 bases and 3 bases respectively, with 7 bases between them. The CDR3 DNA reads TGTGCCACCAGCAGAACAGGGAAAGAGACCCAGTACTTC. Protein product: CATSRTGKETQYF.

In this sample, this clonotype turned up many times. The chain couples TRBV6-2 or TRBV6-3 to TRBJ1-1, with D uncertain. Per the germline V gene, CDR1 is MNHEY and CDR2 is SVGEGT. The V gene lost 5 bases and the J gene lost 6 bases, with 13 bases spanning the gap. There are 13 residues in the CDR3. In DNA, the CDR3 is TGTGCCAGCAGTCATCGTACCCACCCTGAAGCTTTCTTT. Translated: CASSHRTHPEAFF.

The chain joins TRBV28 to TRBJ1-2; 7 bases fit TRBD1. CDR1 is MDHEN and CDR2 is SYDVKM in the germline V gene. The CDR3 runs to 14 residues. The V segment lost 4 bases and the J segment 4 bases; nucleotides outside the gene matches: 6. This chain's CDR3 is CASSSGQRPYGYTF. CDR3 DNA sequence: TGTGCCAGCAGTTCGGGACAGCGCCCCTATGGCTACACCTTC.

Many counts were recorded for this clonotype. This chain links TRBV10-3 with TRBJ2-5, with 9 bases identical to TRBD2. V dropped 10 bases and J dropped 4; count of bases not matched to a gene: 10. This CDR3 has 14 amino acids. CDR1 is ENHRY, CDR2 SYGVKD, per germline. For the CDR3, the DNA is TGTGCCACCCAATTAGCGGGGGCGACAGAGACCCAGTACTTC. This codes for CATQLAGATETQYF.